Listed here are 19 T cell receptor beta chains from one sample, sequenced in a study of cytomegalovirus exposure and HLA in healthy donors. Here immunoSEQ multiplex PCR was the method, and the copy in TCRdb shows in-frame clones only, minus some. The data contain 250,000 to 350,000 clones, approximately 87% of them singletons. The sequencing sample was made of PBMCs. The receptors originated from a woman between 18 and 29 years old in good health and CMV-seronegative.

CDR3 region: CASSLEDSTNTEAFF. The CDR3 DNA sequence: TGCGCCAGCAGCTTGGAGGACAGCACTAACACTGAAGCTTTCTTT. The chain carries TRBV5-1 and TRBJ1-1; TRBD1 might be the D (6 bases). This CDR3 has 15 amino acids. V lost 0 bases and J 2 bases, leaving 11 bases between the germline ends. Germline assignment: CDR1 SGHRS and CDR2 YFSETQ.

The table lists this clone with a few counts. The chain has TRBV28 and TRBJ1-2; 7 nucleotides agree with TRBD1. Germline V gives CDR1 MDHEN, CDR2 SYDVKM. V was pared by 5 bases and J by 4 bases, with 7 bases of the junction left unmatched. The CDR3 is 14 residues long. The CDR3 bases are TGTGCCAGCAGTCGGGACAGCCGATCCTATGGCTACACCTTC. Protein: CASSRDSRSYGYTF.

The gene calls are TRBV6-1 and TRBJ2-1, with 10 nucleotides matching TRBD2. Germline loops: CDR1 MNHNS, CDR2 SASEGT. The CDR3 is 19 amino acids. V was clipped by 0 bases and J by 3 bases; unmatched bases: 11. CDR3 in amino acids: CASSEAEWVKREGYNEQFF. The DNA of the CDR3 is TGTGCCAGCAGTGAAGCGGAGTGGGTTAAGCGGGAGGGCTACAATGAGCAGTTCTTC.

Notes on this clone: A read error may account for a junction end that differs from germline. The CDR3 sequence is CASSLDRTAEQYF. As DNA, the CDR3 is TGTGCCAGCAGTTTAGACAGGACGGCCGAGCAGTACTTC. The chain couples TRBV7-6 to TRBJ2-7; TRBD1 might be the D (6 bases). The V gene's germline CDR1 is SGHVS and CDR2 FNYEAQ. This CDR3 spans 13 amino acids.

This chain links TRBV20-1 with TRBJ1-2; TRBD1 agrees at 7 bases. Germline CDR1 and CDR2: DFQATT and SNEGSKA (reference sequence). The CDR3 totals 11 residues. This chain's CDR3 is CSVTGDTGYTF. CDR3 nucleotides: TGCAGCGTTACAGGGGATACTGGCTACACCTTC.

CDR3 sequence: CASRRGQGQPAFF. The CDR3, as DNA: TGTGCAAGTCGTAGGGGACAGGGCCAGCCGGCTTTCTTT. The chain has TRBV12-2 and TRBJ1-1; TRBD1 reflects the table's D call only, with no check against the DNA. TRBV12-2 is labeled a pseudogene. The CDR3 runs 13 residues.

The gene calls are TRBV5-5 and TRBJ2-7; D is perhaps TRBD2 (5 bases). Germline V CDR1 and CDR2: SGHKS, YYEKEE (reference sequence). V gave up 2 bases and J gave up 2 bases, with 11 bases separating them. The CDR3 loop spans 14 amino acids. This CDR3 reads CASSFMTGTYEQYF. The CDR3 DNA follows: TGTGCCAGCAGCTTCATGACCGGGACCTACGAGCAGTACTTC.

The chain uses TRBV19 and TRBJ2-5, with D unresolved. This CDR3 has 16 residues. Trimming removed 6 bases at V and 0 bases at J, with 17 bases between. From germline, CDR1 is LNHDA and CDR2 SQIVND (reference sequence). Here the CDR3 reads CASSPVFPGYQETQYF. CDR3 bases: TGTGCCAGTAGCCCAGTCTTCCCCGGGTACCAAGAGACCCAGTACTTC.

The gene calls are TRBV7-2 and TRBJ2-5; D perhaps matches TRBD2 (6 bases). Trimming removed 4 bases at V and 2 bases at J, with 17 bases between. The CDR3 has 16 residues. Per germline, CDR1 SGHTA and CDR2 FQGNSA. CDR3 bases: TGTGCCAGCAGCTCAGCCCGGCTAGCGCAGCAAGAGACCCAGTACTTC. It translates to CASSSARLAQQETQYF.

J is TRBJ1-2 and V is TRBV5-8; TRBD1 matches 8 bases. Looked up from germline, CDR1 is SGHTS and CDR2 is YDEGEE. CDR3 length equals 15 residues. V was pared by 3 bases and J by 3 bases, with 7 bases of the junction left unmatched. The CDR3: CASSWRTGTYYGYTF. In DNA form, the CDR3 reads TGTGCCAGCAGCTGGCGGACAGGGACATACTATGGCTACACCTTC. The full variable domain, with the rest looked up from reference TRBV5-8 and TRBJ1-2, is EAGVTQSPTHLIKTRGQQATLRCSPISGHTSVYWYQQALGLGLQFLLWYDEGEERNRGNFPPRFSGRQFPNYSSELNVNALELEDSALYLCASSWRTGTYYGYTFGSGTRLTVV.

V and J are TRBV5-1 and TRBJ2-5, with 9 bases fitting TRBD1. CDR1 is SGHRS and CDR2 is YFSETQ in the germline V gene. After removal of 4 bases from V and 2 bases from J, the junction contained 3 bases not matched to a gene. The CDR3 has 14 amino acids. For the CDR3, the DNA is TGCGCCAGCAGCGACGACAGGGGGCAAGAGACCCAGTACTTC. Translation: CASSDDRGQETQYF.

The V gene is TRBV11-2, the J gene TRBJ2-3; no firm D call. The CDR3 has 13 residues. V gave up 3 bases and J gave up 6 bases, with 10 bases separating them. The V gene's germline CDR1 is SGHAT and CDR2 FQNNGV. This CDR3 is CASSLSSGDTQYF. CDR3 bases: TGTGCCAGCAGCTTGTCCTCCGGGGATACGCAGTATTTT.

This clone has more than one count but fewer than ten. The J gene is TRBJ1-2, the V gene TRBV5-1, with D hard to call. This CDR3 has 13 residues. The germline CDR1 and CDR2 sequences are SGHRS and YFSETQ. The V end was cut by 5 bases, the J end by 3 bases, with 11 bases between. CDR3 in DNA: TGCGCCAGCAGTGGCCGGGGAGACTATGGCTACACCTTC. It yields the protein CASSGRGDYGYTF.

CDR3 bases: TGTGCCAGCAGCCCCGGGACAGGGCTCGAGCAGTACTTC. This translates into CASSPGTGLEQYF. V usage is TRBV7-9 and J usage is TRBJ2-7, with 9 nucleotides matching TRBD1. This CDR3 contains 13 residues. Germline CDR1 SEHNR, CDR2 FQNEAQ (reference sequence). The V and J ends lost 5 bases and 6 bases, in that order; junction bases with no gene match: 5.

This clone has just a few counts. V is TRBV2 and J is TRBJ2-5; 9 nucleotides align to TRBD1. This CDR3 contains 14 residues. From germline, CDR1 is SNHLY and CDR2 FYNNEI. The V and J ends lost 6 bases and 5 bases, in that order; junction bases with no gene match: 7. CDR3 coding DNA: TGTGCCAGCAGAGATAGGACAGGGGTGGAGACCCAGTACTTC. Encoded protein: CASRDRTGVETQYF.

CDR3 coding DNA: TGTGCCAGCAGCTTATCACCAGTAGAAGAGGGTTCACCCCTCCACTTT. Its translation: CASSLSPVEEGSPLHF. V usage is TRBV7-3 and J usage is TRBJ1-6; D remains unclear. The CDR3 totals 16 residues. Germline V CDR1 and CDR2: SGHTA, FQGTGA. Deletions cut 2 bases from V and 9 bases from J, with 17 bases between.

The chain combines TRBV5-1 with TRBJ2-5; D unresolved. The CDR3 spans 12 residues. Trimming stripped 1 base from V and 3 bases from J, with 4 bases between. In germline, CDR1 is SGHRS, CDR2 YFSETQ. CDR3 bases: TGCGCCAGCAGCTTGCCGGAAGAGACCCAGTACTTC. Its translation is CASSLPEETQYF.

The chain uses TRBV19 and TRBJ2-7; D call uncertain. V was pared by 5 bases and J by 0 bases, with 8 bases between. The CDR3 has 13 amino acids. From germline, CDR1 is LNHDA and CDR2 SQIVND (reference sequence). This CDR3 reads CASSRTGSYEQYF. The CDR3 bases are TGTGCCAGTAGTCGAACTGGCTCCTACGAGCAGTACTTC.

This chain connects TRBV5-6 to TRBJ2-5; TRBD2 is a possible D gene (7 bases). Germline CDR1 and CDR2: SGHDT and YYEEEE. V was clipped by 3 bases and J by 1 base, with 19 bases between them. This CDR3 spans 17 amino acids. CDR3 sequence reads: CASSSVPRGALQETQYF. The CDR3 DNA is TGTGCCAGCAGCTCGGTCCCCCGGGGGGCCCTCCAAGAGACCCAGTACTTC.